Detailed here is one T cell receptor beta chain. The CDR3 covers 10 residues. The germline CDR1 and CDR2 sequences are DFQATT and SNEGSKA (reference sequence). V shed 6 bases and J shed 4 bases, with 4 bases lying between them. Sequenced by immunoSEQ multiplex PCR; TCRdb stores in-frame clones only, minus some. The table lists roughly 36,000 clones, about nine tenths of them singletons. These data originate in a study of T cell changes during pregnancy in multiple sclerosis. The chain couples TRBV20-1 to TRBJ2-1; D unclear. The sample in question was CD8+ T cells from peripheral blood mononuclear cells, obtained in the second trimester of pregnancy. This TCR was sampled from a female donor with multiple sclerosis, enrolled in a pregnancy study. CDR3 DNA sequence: TGCAGTGCGGAGTACAATGAGCAGTTCTTC. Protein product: CSAEYNEQFF.